These 21 T cell receptor beta chains came from one sample sequenced in a study of CD8 T cells in ankylosing spondylitis. TCRdb ran MiXCR on the 5' RACE reads and lists one entry per CDR3 protein. This repertoire shows roughly 160,000 distinct CDR3 sequences, roughly 10% found once; its top ten account for roughly 16%. Sequencing was performed on blood, either unsorted or a sorted T cell fraction (not recorded which). The receptor source for this set is a female donor with ankylosing spondylitis or in good health (not recorded which).

The sample holds a few counts of this clonotype. CDR3 DNA sequence: TGCAGTGCTAGAGATAGGCGGGGTCCCTACGAGCAGTACTTC. Translated: CSARDRRGPYEQYF. The chain couples TRBV20-1 to TRBJ2-7; D is perhaps TRBD2 (6 bases). The CDR3 is 14 residues long. V lost 0 bases, J lost 2 bases, and 11 bases lay in between. Per the germline V gene, CDR1 is DFQATT and CDR2 is SNEGSKA (reference sequence).

Many counts were recorded for this clonotype. The chain couples TRBV7-9 to TRBJ2-7; D may correspond to TRBD1 or TRBD2 (5 bases each). CDR1 is SEHNR and CDR2 is FQNEAQ in the germline V gene (reference sequence). This CDR3 has 13 residues. V was clipped by 5 bases and J by 3 bases, with 11 bases between them. CDR3 DNA sequence: TGTGCCAGCAGCCCGGGGCCTCTCTACGAGCAGTACTTC. It encodes CASSPGPLYEQYF.

This chain joins TRBV4-2 and TRBJ2-7; TRBD2 aligns across 10 bases. Germline CDR1 reads LGHNA; CDR2 reads YNFKEQ. This CDR3 is 15 amino acids long. V lost 1 base and J lost 5; bases outside the gene matches: 5. Here the CDR3 reads CASSQGLAGIDEQYF. The CDR3 coding sequence is TGTGCCAGCAGCCAAGGACTAGCGGGTATCGACGAGCAGTACTTC.

This clonotype was counted between two and nine times. The chain recombines TRBV4-2 with TRBJ2-1; D may match TRBD1 or TRBD2 (5 bases each). V dropped 3 bases and J dropped 0 bases, with 15 bases sitting between them. This CDR3 is 17 amino acids long. The V gene's germline CDR1 is LGHNA and CDR2 YNFKEQ. CDR3 in amino acids: CASSQRLGESSYNEQFF. As DNA, the CDR3 is TGTGCCAGCAGCCAGCGGCTGGGGGAGTCCTCCTACAATGAGCAGTTCTTC.

This clonotype was observed a single time. A much larger clone sits a single nucleotide away, making a read error possible. The chain couples TRBV4-3 to TRBJ2-1; D gene unclear. This CDR3 contains 15 residues. Germline CDR1 LGHNA, CDR2 YSLEER. V was shortened by 1 base and J by 6 bases, with 13 bases between the two germline ends. The CDR3 loop is CASSQGQRVPNEQFF. CDR3 DNA sequence: TGCGCCAGCAGCCAAGGGCAGAGAGTCCCCAATGAGCAGTTCTTC.

The chain has TRBV28 and TRBJ1-1, with D unresolved. The germline V gene has CDR1 MDHEN and CDR2 SYDVKM. V gave up 6 bases and J gave up 2 bases, with 7 bases separating them. This CDR3 comprises 12 residues. CDR3 in DNA: TGTGCCAGCAGCCCTATAAACACTGAAGCTTTCTTT. Residues: CASSPINTEAFF.

Worth noting for this clonotype: Being one base from a much bigger clone, this may be a read error. The J gene is TRBJ2-2, the V gene TRBV7-2, with 7 bases that match TRBD1. The CDR3 totals 13 residues. The germline V gene has CDR1 SGHTA and CDR2 FQGNSA. This CDR3 is CASSLTGTEELFF. DNA for the CDR3: TGTGCCAGCAGCTTGACAGGGACCGAGGAGCTGTTTTTT.

This clonotype occurred a few times. CDR3: CASSPGTPVAYEQYF. As DNA, the CDR3 is TGTGCCAGCAGTCCCGGGACACCCGTCGCCTACGAGCAGTACTTC. The chain uses TRBV6-1 and TRBJ2-7; the D gene is possibly TRBD1 (6 bases). Germline V gene data show CDR1 as MNHNS and CDR2 as SASEGT. CDR3 length: 15 residues. V lost 5 bases, J lost 2 bases, and 16 bases lay in between.

This clonotype was seen ten or more times. The V call is TRBV15, the J call TRBJ2-5, with D hard to call. Per germline, CDR1 LNHNV and CDR2 YYDKDF (reference sequence). CDR3 size: 15 residues. V lost 1 base, J lost 3 bases, and 12 bases lay in between. Here the CDR3 reads CATSRAWRREETQYF. The DNA of the CDR3 is TGTGCCACCAGCAGAGCTTGGCGACGGGAAGAGACCCAGTACTTC.

This clonotype was detected ten times or more. The V and J genes are TRBV28 and TRBJ2-7; no firm D call. This CDR3 contains 13 residues. The germline gives CDR1 MDHEN, CDR2 SYDVKM. V lost 3 bases, J lost 6 bases, and 12 bases lay in between. The CDR3 bases are TGTGCCAGCAGTTTCCGGTCTACGACCGAGCAGTACTTC. Translation gives CASSFRSTTEQYF. The full variable domain, in which reference TRBV28 and TRBJ2-7 provide the parts outside the CDR3, is DVKVTQSSRYLVKRTGEKVFLECVQDMDHENMFWYRQDPGLGLRLIYFSYDVKMKEKGDIPEGYSVSREKKERFSLILESASTNQTSMYLCASSFRSTTEQYFGPGTRLTVT.

The rearrangement joins TRBV6-1 to TRBJ1-5, with D uncertain. The CDR3 extends over 14 amino acids. Germline CDR1 is MNHNS and CDR2 is SASEGT. V was pared by 10 bases and J by 0 bases, with 13 bases between. The CDR3 loop is CATKAAYSNQPQHF. The CDR3 bases are TGTGCCACCAAGGCGGCGTATAGCAATCAGCCCCAGCATTTT.

The CDR3 DNA is TGTGCCAGCAGTTACACGGTTTGGCCCGAACGACAGGGCCATCAGCCCCAGCATTTT. It is translated as CASSYTVWPERQGHQPQHF. The V call is TRBV6-5, the J call TRBJ1-5; 7 bases are a match to TRBD1. CDR1 is MNHEY, CDR2 SVGAGI, per germline. With V trimmed by 2 bases and J by 5 bases, 18 bases remained unmatched. CDR3 length equals 19 residues.

This clonotype occurred a few times. The chain links TRBV7-9 to TRBJ2-7; 9 positions match TRBD2. The J segment lost 5 bases and the V segment lost 8 bases, leaving 10 bases of the junction unmatched. Germline loops: CDR1 SEHNR, CDR2 FQNEAQ (reference sequence). The CDR3 runs to 14 residues. Here the CDR3 reads CASGTGTSYDEQYF. CDR3 nucleotide sequence: TGTGCCAGCGGTACCGGGACTAGCTACGACGAGCAGTACTTC.

V is TRBV7-9 and J is TRBJ2-7; D possibly uses TRBD1 or TRBD2 (5 bases each). This CDR3 spans 16 amino acids. Trimming stripped 1 base from V and 7 bases from J, with 20 bases between. Germline V gives CDR1 SEHNR, CDR2 FQNEAQ (reference sequence). This chain's CDR3 is CASSLGGGRGAREQYF. DNA of the CDR3: TGTGCCAGCAGCTTAGGGGGCGGAAGAGGGGCTCGGGAGCAGTACTTC.

V is TRBV29-1 and J is TRBJ1-2; D might be TRBD1 (5 bases). Trimming stripped 6 bases from V and 2 bases from J, with 16 bases between. The germline V gene encodes CDR1 SQVTM and CDR2 ANQGSEA. This CDR3 has 14 amino acids. CDR3 region: CSVPGAAENYGYTF. The CDR3 region has the DNA TGCAGCGTGCCCGGGGCAGCCGAAAACTATGGCTACACCTTC.

The chain recombines TRBV4-3 with TRBJ1-2; possibly TRBD1 for D (5 bases). This CDR3 has 16 amino acids. With 0 bases removed from V and 2 bases from J, the gap between germline ends came to 13 bases. Per germline, CDR1 LGHNA and CDR2 YSLEER. The CDR3 DNA is TGCGCCAGCAGCCAAGATTTGGAGGGGTGGAACTATGGCTACACCTTC. Translating it yields CASSQDLEGWNYGYTF.

The V gene is TRBV19, the J gene TRBJ2-7, with 10 bases lining up with TRBD1. J lost 2 bases, V lost 1 base, and 2 bases had no gene match. The germline gives CDR1 LNHDA, CDR2 SQIVND (reference sequence). The CDR3 totals 15 residues. The CDR3 here is CASSIGDRGAYEQYF. DNA for the CDR3: TGTGCCAGTAGTATAGGGGACAGGGGAGCCTACGAGCAGTACTTC. Full variable domain (remainder filled in from reference TRBV19 and TRBJ2-7): DGGITQSPKYLFRKEGQNVTLSCEQNLNHDAMYWYRQDPGQGLRLIYYSQIVNDFQKGDIAEGYSVSREKKESFPLTVTSAQKNPTAFYLCASSIGDRGAYEQYFGPGTRLTVT.

This clonotype showed up just a few times. The chain joins TRBV6-5 to TRBJ2-2; D gene unclear. CDR1 is MNHEY and CDR2 is SVGAGI in the germline V gene. CDR3 size: 12 residues. Trimming shortened V by 7 bases and J by 4 bases, and 7 bases separated the two germline ends. CDR3 in amino acids: CASTNPTGELFF. CDR3 nucleotide sequence: TGTGCCAGCACCAACCCCACCGGGGAGCTGTTTTTT.

This clonotype was counted only a few times. The genes are TRBV15 and TRBJ2-3, with 12 bases that match TRBD2. Trimming at V came to 0 bases and at J to 5 bases, leaving 0 bases not matched to a gene. The CDR3 consists of 15 residues. Germline V gene sequence: CDR1 LNHNV, CDR2 YYDKDF (reference sequence). The CDR3 bases are TGTGCCACCAGCAGAGAACTAGCGGGAGGAGATACGCAGTATTTT. Its translation: CATSRELAGGDTQYF.

In DNA, the CDR3 is TGTGCCAGTTTCGGCGGGGGGTCCTACAATGAGCAGTTCTTC. It yields the protein CASFGGGSYNEQFF. The chain carries TRBV27 and TRBJ2-1; 8 bases agree with TRBD2. CDR1 and CDR2 from the germline V gene are MNHEY and SMNVEV (reference sequence). The CDR3 totals 14 residues. V lost 9 bases, J lost 1 base, and 5 bases stayed unmatched.

There are many counts of this clonotype. This chain connects TRBV27 to TRBJ2-7; D perhaps matches TRBD1 (6 bases). The ends were cut back, 5 bases at V and 2 bases at J, with 19 bases in the middle. Germline-derived CDR1 and CDR2 are MNHEY and SMNVEV (reference sequence). The CDR3 spans 16 residues. Here the CDR3 reads CASSPDFLEGAYEQYF. Written as DNA, the CDR3 is TGTGCCAGCAGTCCCGACTTCCTAGAGGGGGCCTACGAGCAGTACTTC.